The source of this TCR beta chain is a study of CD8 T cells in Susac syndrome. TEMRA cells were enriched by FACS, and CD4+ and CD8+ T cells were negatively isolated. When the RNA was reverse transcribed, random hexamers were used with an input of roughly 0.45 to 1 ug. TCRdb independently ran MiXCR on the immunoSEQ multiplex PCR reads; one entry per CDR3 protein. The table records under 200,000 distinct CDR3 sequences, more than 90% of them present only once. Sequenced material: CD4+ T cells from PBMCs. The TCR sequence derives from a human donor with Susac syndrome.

CDR3 in DNA: TGCGCCAGCAGCTTGGCGCCTTTCACAGATACGCAGTATTTT. Translating it yields CASSLAPFTDTQYF. V usage is TRBV5-1 and J usage is TRBJ2-3; D remains unclear. In germline, CDR1 is SGHRS, CDR2 YFSETQ. The CDR3 runs 14 residues. The V end was cut by 0 bases, the J end by 2 bases, with 7 bases between.